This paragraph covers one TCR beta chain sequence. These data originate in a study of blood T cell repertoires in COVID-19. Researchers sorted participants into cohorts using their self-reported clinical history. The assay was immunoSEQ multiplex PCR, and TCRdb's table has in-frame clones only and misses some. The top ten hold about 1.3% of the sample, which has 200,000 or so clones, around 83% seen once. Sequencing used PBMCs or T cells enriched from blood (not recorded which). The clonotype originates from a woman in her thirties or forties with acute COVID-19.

The CDR3 region has the DNA TGCGCCAGCAGCCCGGACAGAATATATAATTCACCCCTCCACTTT. It codes for CASSPDRIYNSPLHF. The gene calls are TRBV4-1 and TRBJ1-6, with D possibly being TRBD1 (6 bases). The V end was cut by 4 bases, the J end by 4 bases, with 11 bases between. There are 15 residues in the CDR3. Per germline, CDR1 MGHRA and CDR2 YSYEKL.